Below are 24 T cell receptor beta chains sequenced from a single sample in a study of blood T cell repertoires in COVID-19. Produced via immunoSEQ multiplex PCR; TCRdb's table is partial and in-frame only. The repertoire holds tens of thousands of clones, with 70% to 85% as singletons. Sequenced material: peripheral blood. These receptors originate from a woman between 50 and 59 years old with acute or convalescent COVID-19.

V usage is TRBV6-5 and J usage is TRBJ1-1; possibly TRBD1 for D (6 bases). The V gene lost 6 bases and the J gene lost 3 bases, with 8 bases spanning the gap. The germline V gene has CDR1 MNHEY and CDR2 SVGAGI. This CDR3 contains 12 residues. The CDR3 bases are TGTGCCAGCAGCGGACAGTACACTGAAGCTTTCTTT. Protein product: CASSGQYTEAFF.

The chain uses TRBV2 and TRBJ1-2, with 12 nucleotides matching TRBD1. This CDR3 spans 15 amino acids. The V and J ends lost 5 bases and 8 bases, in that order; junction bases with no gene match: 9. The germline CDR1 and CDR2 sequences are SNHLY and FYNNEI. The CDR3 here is CASSKEGQGASGYTF. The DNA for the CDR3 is TGTGCCAGCAGTAAAGAGGGACAGGGGGCGAGCGGCTACACCTTC. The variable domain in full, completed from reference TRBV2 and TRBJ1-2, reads EPEVTQTPSHQVTQMGQEVILRCVPISNHLYFYWYRQILGQKVEFLVSFYNNEISEKSEIFDDQFSVERPDGSNFTLKIRSTKLEDSAMYFCASSKEGQGASGYTFGSGTRLTVV.

CDR3 loop: CASSESTGLAGGNEQFF. CDR3 in DNA: TGTGCCAGCAGCGAAAGCACAGGACTAGCGGGGGGAAATGAGCAGTTCTTC. V and J are TRBV9 and TRBJ2-1, with 14 nucleotides matching TRBD2. Germline CDR1 SGDLS, CDR2 YYNGEE. The V gene end was trimmed by 3 bases and the J gene end by 7 bases; junction bases not matched to a gene: 9. This CDR3 is built from 17 residues.

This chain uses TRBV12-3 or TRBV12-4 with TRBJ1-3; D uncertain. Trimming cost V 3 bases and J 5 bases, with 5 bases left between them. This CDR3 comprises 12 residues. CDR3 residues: CASSFGRNTIYF. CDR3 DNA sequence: TGTGCCAGCAGTTTTGGGCGAAACACCATATATTTT.

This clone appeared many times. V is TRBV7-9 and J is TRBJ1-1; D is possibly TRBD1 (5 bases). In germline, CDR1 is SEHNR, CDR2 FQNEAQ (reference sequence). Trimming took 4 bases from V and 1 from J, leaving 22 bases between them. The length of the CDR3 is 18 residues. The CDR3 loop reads CASSSGQGGGMKNTEAFF. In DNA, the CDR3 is TGTGCCAGCAGCTCCGGACAAGGCGGGGGAATGAAGAACACTGAAGCTTTCTTT.

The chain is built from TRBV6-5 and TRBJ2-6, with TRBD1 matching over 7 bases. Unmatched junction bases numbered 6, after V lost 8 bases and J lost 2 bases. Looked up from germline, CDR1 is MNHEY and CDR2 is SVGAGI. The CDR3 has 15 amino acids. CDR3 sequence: CASRPDRTGANVLTF. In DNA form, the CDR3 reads TGTGCCAGCCGGCCGGACAGGACTGGGGCCAACGTCCTGACTTTC.

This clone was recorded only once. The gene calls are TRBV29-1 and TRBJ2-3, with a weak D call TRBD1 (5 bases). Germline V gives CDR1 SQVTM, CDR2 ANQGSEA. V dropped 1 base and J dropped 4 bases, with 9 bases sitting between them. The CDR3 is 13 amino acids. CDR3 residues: CSVEGGSSDTQYF. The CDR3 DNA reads TGCAGCGTTGAAGGGGGCAGTTCAGATACGCAGTATTTT.

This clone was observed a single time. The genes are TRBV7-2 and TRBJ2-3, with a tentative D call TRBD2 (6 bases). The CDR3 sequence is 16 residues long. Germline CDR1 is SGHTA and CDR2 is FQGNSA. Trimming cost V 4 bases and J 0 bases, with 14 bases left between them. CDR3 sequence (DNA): TGTGCCAGCAGCTGGGTTGGCGGGACTAGCACAGATACGCAGTATTTT. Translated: CASSWVGGTSTDTQYF. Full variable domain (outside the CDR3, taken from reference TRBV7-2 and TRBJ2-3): GAGVSQSPSNKVTEKGKDVELRCDPISGHTALYWYRQSLGQGLEFLIYFQGNSAPDKSGLPSDRFSAERTGGSVSTLTIQRTQQEDSAVYLCASSWVGGTSTDTQYFGPGTRLTVL.

The CDR3 protein is CASSASAVFYEQYF. In DNA form, the CDR3 reads TGTGCCAGCTCAGCAAGCGCGGTGTTCTACGAGCAGTACTTC. The V gene is TRBV18, the J gene TRBJ2-7; D is undetermined. Germline V gene data show CDR1 as KGHSH and CDR2 as LQKENI. V dropped 5 bases and J dropped 3 bases, with 14 bases sitting between them. The CDR3 consists of 14 residues.

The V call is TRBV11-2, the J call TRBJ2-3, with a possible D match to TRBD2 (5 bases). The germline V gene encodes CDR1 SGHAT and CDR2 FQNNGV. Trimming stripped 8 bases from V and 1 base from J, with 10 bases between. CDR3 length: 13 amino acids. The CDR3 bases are TGTGCCAGCCTTGGTAGCGGCACAGATACGCAGTATTTT. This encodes CASLGSGTDTQYF.

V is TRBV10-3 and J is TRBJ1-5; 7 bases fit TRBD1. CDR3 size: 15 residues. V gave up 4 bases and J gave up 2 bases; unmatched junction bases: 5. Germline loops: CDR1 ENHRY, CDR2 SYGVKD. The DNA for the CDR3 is TGTGCCATCAGTGGTCAAACAGGGGGCAATCAGCCCCAGCATTTT. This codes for CAISGQTGGNQPQHF.

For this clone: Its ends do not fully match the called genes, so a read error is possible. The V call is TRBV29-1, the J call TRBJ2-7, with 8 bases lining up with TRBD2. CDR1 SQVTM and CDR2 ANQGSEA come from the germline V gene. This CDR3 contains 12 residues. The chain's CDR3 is CSVEAGAYEQYF. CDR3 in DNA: TGCAGCGTAGAAGCGGGAGCCTACGAGCAGTACTTC.

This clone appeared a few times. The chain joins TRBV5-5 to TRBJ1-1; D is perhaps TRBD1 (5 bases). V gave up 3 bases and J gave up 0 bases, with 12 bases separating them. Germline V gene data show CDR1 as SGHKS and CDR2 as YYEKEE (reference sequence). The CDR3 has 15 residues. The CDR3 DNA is TGTGCCAGCAGCTATACAGACAGCATGAACACTGAAGCTTTCTTT. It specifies CASSYTDSMNTEAFF.

CDR3 nucleotides: TGTGCCAGCAGCCACCCCGACAGGGAAGCTAACTATGGCTACACCTTC. It translates to CASSHPDREANYGYTF. The chain employs TRBV7-9 and TRBJ1-2, with TRBD1 matching 7 bases. CDR3 size: 16 residues. The V segment lost 5 bases and the J segment 0 bases; nucleotides outside the gene matches: 9. Germline assignment: CDR1 SEHNR and CDR2 FQNEAQ (reference sequence).

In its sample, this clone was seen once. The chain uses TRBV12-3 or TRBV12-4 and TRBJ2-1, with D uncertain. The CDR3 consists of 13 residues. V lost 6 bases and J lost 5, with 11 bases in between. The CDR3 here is CASSQVRHNEQFF. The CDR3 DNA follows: TGTGCCAGCAGCCAAGTGCGGCACAATGAGCAGTTCTTC.

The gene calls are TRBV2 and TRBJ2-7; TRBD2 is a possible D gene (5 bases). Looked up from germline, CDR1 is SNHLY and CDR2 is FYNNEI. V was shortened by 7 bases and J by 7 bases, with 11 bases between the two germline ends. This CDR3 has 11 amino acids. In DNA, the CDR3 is TGTGCCAGCATGTGGGGAGTAGAGCAGTACTTC. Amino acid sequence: CASMWGVEQYF.

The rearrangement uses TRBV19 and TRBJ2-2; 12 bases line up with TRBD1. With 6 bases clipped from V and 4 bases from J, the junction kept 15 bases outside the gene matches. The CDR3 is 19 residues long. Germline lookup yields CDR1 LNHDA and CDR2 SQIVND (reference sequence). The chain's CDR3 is CASRSERGQGAQATGELFF. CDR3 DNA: TGTGCCAGTAGAAGCGAGAGGGGACAGGGGGCTCAGGCCACCGGGGAGCTGTTTTTT. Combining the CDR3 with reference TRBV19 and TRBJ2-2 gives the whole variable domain DGGITQSPKYLFRKEGQNVTLSCEQNLNHDAMYWYRQDPGQGLRLIYYSQIVNDFQKGDIAEGYSVSREKKESFPLTVTSAQKNPTAFYLCASRSERGQGAQATGELFFGEGSRLTVL.

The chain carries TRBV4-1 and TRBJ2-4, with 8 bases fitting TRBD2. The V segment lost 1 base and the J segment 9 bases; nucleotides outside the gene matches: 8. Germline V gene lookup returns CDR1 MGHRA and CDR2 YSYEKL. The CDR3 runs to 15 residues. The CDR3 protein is CASSQVPGTRIIQYF. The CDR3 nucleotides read TGCGCCAGCAGCCAAGTCCCTGGGACTAGGATCATTCAGTACTTC.

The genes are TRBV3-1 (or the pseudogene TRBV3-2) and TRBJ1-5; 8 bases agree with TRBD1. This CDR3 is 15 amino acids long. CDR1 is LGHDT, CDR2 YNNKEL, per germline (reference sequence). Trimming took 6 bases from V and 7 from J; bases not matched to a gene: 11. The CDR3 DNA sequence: TGTGCCAGCAGTCCTACAGGGGGATCTGGCCAGCCCCAGCATTTT. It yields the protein CASSPTGGSGQPQHF.

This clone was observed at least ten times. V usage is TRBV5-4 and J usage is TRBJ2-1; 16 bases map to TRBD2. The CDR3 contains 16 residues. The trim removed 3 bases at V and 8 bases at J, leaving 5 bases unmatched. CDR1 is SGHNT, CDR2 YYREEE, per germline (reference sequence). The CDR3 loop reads CASSYPGLAGGDEQFF. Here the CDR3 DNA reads TGTGCCAGCAGCTACCCGGGACTAGCGGGAGGGGATGAGCAGTTCTTC.

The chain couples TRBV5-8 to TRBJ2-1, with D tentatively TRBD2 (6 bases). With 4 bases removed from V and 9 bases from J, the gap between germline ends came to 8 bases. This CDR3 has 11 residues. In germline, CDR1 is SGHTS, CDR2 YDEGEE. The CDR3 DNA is TGTGCCAGCAGCCCCGGGGGTGAGCAGTTCTTC. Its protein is CASSPGGEQFF.

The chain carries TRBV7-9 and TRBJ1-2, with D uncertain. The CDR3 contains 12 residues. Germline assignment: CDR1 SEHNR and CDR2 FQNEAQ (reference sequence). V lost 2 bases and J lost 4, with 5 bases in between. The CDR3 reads CASSLQSYGYTF. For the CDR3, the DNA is TGTGCCAGCAGCTTACAGTCCTATGGCTACACCTTC.

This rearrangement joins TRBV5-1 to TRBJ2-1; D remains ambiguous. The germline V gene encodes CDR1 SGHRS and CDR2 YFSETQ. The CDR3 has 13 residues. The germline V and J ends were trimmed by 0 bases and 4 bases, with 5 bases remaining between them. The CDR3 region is CASSLELYNEQFF. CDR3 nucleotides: TGCGCCAGCAGCTTGGAACTTTACAATGAGCAGTTCTTC. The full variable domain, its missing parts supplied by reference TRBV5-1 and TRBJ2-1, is KAGVTQTPRYLIKTRGQQVTLSCSPISGHRSVSWYQQTPGQGLQFLFEYFSETQRNKGNFPGRFSGRQFSNSRSEMNVSTLELGDSALYLCASSLELYNEQFFGPGTRLTVL.

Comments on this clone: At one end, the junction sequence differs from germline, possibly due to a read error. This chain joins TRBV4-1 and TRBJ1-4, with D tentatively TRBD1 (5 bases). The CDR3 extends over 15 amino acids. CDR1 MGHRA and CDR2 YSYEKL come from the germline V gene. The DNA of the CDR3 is TGCGCCAGCAGCCAAGGCCCAACGACAGTGGACGGTCCCGTTTTT. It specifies CASSQGPTTVDGPVF.